The 20 T cell receptor beta chains reported below all come from one sample, sequenced in a study of response to subunit inactivated influenza vaccine. TCRdb re-analysed the RT-PCR reads in MiXCR, keeping a single row per CDR3 protein. Counted here are 700,000 to 900,000 distinct CDR3 sequences, 21% occurring once; the ten biggest clones make up roughly a tenth. Here the sequenced sample was PBMCs from blood, taken more than 4 days after vaccination. These receptors were taken from a middle-aged man who received an inactivated influenza vaccine.

The chain is built from TRBV10-3 and TRBJ2-2; TRBD2 might be the D (7 bases). Germline CDR1 is ENHRY and CDR2 is SYGVKD. The CDR3 runs 18 residues. Between the trimmed V and J ends, which lost 4 bases and 1 base, there was a span of 19 bases. The CDR3 region is CAISAGKAGTLNTGELFF. CDR3 DNA: TGTGCCATCAGTGCGGGGAAAGCGGGGACACTGAACACCGGGGAGCTGTTTTTT.

The rearrangement links TRBV5-6 to TRBJ2-2; possibly TRBD2 for D (5 bases). The CDR3 has 16 amino acids. CDR1 SGHDT and CDR2 YYEEEE come from the germline V gene. Trimming pared 0 bases from V and 1 base from J, leaving 10 bases between. The CDR3 sequence: CASSLADGENTGELFF. The CDR3 DNA reads as TGTGCCAGCAGCTTGGCCGACGGGGAGAACACCGGGGAGCTGTTTTTT.

The CDR3 DNA follows: TGTGCCACCACTCAGGGGGCGCACGCAGATACGCAGTATTTT. This codes for CATTQGAHADTQYF. The chain has TRBV24-1 and TRBJ2-3; 8 nucleotides line up with TRBD1. Looked up from germline, CDR1 is KGHDR and CDR2 is SFDVKD. V lost 8 bases to trimming and J lost 4 bases; unmatched junction nucleotides: 7. The CDR3 contains 14 residues.

V is TRBV7-9 and J is TRBJ2-7, with 10 nucleotides matching TRBD2. Unmatched junction bases numbered 10, after V lost 5 bases and J lost 0 bases. This CDR3 is 17 amino acids long. Germline V gene data show CDR1 as SEHNR and CDR2 as FQNEAQ (reference sequence). This chain's CDR3 is CASSPGGGLANSYEQYF. The DNA of the CDR3 is TGTGCCAGCAGCCCCGGGGGGGGACTAGCGAACTCCTACGAGCAGTACTTC.

The chain carries TRBV10-1 and TRBJ2-2; the D gene is possibly TRBD2 (6 bases). V lost 6 bases to trimming and J lost 4 bases, with 15 bases between them. The CDR3 is 15 residues long. Per germline, CDR1 WNHNN and CDR2 SYGVQD (reference sequence). The DNA of the CDR3 is TGCGCCAGCAGAGGAGGGTCGAGGGGCACCGGGGAGCTGTTTTTT. It codes for CASRGGSRGTGELFF.

The J gene is TRBJ2-2, the V gene TRBV5-4; unclear D gene. Germline CDR1 is SGHNT and CDR2 is YYREEE (reference sequence). There are 16 residues in the CDR3. The V and J ends lost 0 bases and 0 bases respectively, with 9 bases between them. Here the CDR3 DNA reads TGTGCCAGCAGCTTGGCGGCCCCAACGAACACCGGGGAGCTGTTTTTT. Its translation is CASSLAAPTNTGELFF.

The V gene is TRBV12-3 or TRBV12-4, the J gene TRBJ2-1; D possibly uses TRBD1 or TRBD2 (6 bases each). The CDR3 is made up of 13 amino acids. V lost 7 bases to trimming and J lost 7 bases, with 14 bases between them. The CDR3 sequence: CASNHRGENEQFF. The CDR3 coding sequence is TGTGCCAGCAACCATAGGGGGGAAAATGAGCAGTTCTTC.

This clonotype was counted only a few times. J is TRBJ2-1 and V is TRBV6-2 or TRBV6-3; the match to TRBD1 covers 8 bases. The J segment lost 8 bases and the V segment lost 7 bases, leaving 19 bases of the junction unmatched. The CDR3 runs 17 residues. The germline gives CDR1 MNHEY, CDR2 SVGEGT. CDR3 bases: TGTGCCAGCAAGGGGCAGGGGGCAACTTACCGGGGCTATGAGCAGTTCTTC. Its protein is CASKGQGATYRGYEQFF.

The chain has TRBV7-3 and TRBJ2-3; 12 bases match TRBD2. The J segment lost 4 bases and the V segment lost 1 base, leaving 3 bases of the junction unmatched. The length of the CDR3 is 16 residues. CDR1 and CDR2 from the germline V gene are SGHTA and FQGTGA. CDR3 amino acids: CASSLNLAGGSDTQYF. CDR3 DNA: TGTGCCAGCAGCTTAAATCTAGCGGGAGGGTCAGATACGCAGTATTTT.

This chain links TRBV6-2 or TRBV6-3 with TRBJ2-3, with 14 bases matching TRBD2. The CDR3 contains 16 residues. The germline V gene encodes CDR1 MNHEY and CDR2 SVGEGT. V was pared by 6 bases and J by 4 bases, with 6 bases of the junction left unmatched. The CDR3 region has the DNA TGTGCCAGCAGCGGGGGACTAGCGGGAGCGGCAGATACGCAGTATTTT. It codes for CASSGGLAGAADTQYF.

The V call is TRBV10-3, the J call TRBJ1-3, with a possible D match to TRBD1 (5 bases). Germline CDR1 and CDR2: ENHRY and SYGVKD. With 9 bases removed from V and 6 bases from J, the gap between germline ends came to 12 bases. This CDR3 contains 12 residues. CDR3 protein: CAIAQVANTIYF. The CDR3 coding sequence is TGTGCCATTGCACAGGTCGCAAACACCATATATTTT.

This clonotype came up a few times. The rearrangement uses TRBV7-2 and TRBJ2-3; D remains ambiguous. The CDR3 length is 12 residues. Germline V gene sequence: CDR1 SGHTA, CDR2 FQGNSA. Trimming removed 5 bases at V and 10 bases at J, with 13 bases between. CDR3 in DNA: TGTGCCAGCAGCCCTACGTTGGTTCCGCAGTATTTT. It is translated as CASSPTLVPQYF.

V usage is TRBV29-1 and J usage is TRBJ2-5, with 8 nucleotides matching TRBD1. The germline CDR1 and CDR2 sequences are SQVTM and ANQGSEA. V dropped 1 base and J dropped 1; count of bases not matched to a gene: 11. This CDR3 has 17 residues. In DNA, the CDR3 is TGCAGCGTTGAAGGTTTACGCCAGGGGGCGCCCCAAGAGACCCAGTACTTC. Amino acids: CSVEGLRQGAPQETQYF.

The CDR3 is CASRGLLNTGELFF. The CDR3 DNA follows: TGTGCCAGTAGGGGACTATTGAACACCGGGGAGCTGTTTTTT. V and J are TRBV19 and TRBJ2-2; TRBD2 aligns across 7 bases. Germline CDR1 is LNHDA and CDR2 is SQIVND (reference sequence). With 6 bases clipped from V and 1 base from J, the junction kept 2 bases outside the gene matches. There are 14 residues in the CDR3.

The rearrangement uses TRBV5-1 and TRBJ1-4; a weak D match, TRBD1 (5 bases). The germline V gene encodes CDR1 SGHRS and CDR2 YFSETQ. Trimming pared 4 bases from V and 0 bases from J, leaving 7 bases between. The CDR3 is made up of 14 amino acids. CDR3 sequence reads: CASSPQATNEKLFF. CDR3 bases: TGCGCCAGCAGCCCACAGGCAACTAATGAAAAACTGTTTTTT.

The chain has TRBV12-3 or TRBV12-4 and TRBJ2-1; D may correspond to TRBD1 or TRBD2 (5 bases each). The CDR3 is made up of 17 amino acids. Trimming cost V 5 bases and J 9 bases, with 26 bases left between them. This CDR3 is CASSLGGGRRYGPEQFF. Written as DNA, the CDR3 is TGTGCCAGCAGTCTTGGGGGTGGGCGGCGGTATGGACCTGAGCAGTTCTTC.

With regard to this clonotype: No conserved phenylalanine or tryptophan is present at the end of the CDR3, so a read error is the likely explanation. The chain joins TRBV12-3 or TRBV12-4 to TRBJ2-5; 8 nucleotides align to TRBD2. The CDR3 has 13 residues. Trimming removed 1 base from V and 5 bases from J; junction bases left unmatched: 0. CDR3 sequence reads: CASSLGLAETQYL. For the CDR3, the DNA is TGTGCCAGCAGTTTAGGACTAGCGGAGACCCAGTACTTA.

This clonotype occurred a few times. V gene TRBV7-9 combines with J gene TRBJ1-4; the D gene is possibly TRBD1 (5 bases). There are 14 residues in the CDR3. V lost 1 base and J lost 8, with 11 bases in between. Germline lookup yields CDR1 SEHNR and CDR2 FQNEAQ (reference sequence). CDR3 DNA: TGTGCCAGCAGCTTAGACAGGTCTCAAGAAAAACTGTTTTTT. Translated: CASSLDRSQEKLFF.

This clonotype was counted a few times. This sequence joins TRBV6-8 and TRBJ2-7, with D hard to call. V gave up 7 bases and J gave up 6 bases, with 19 bases separating them. The germline CDR1 and CDR2 sequences are MNHGY and SAAAGT. This CDR3 comprises 14 residues. The CDR3 nucleotides are TGTGCCAGCACCCCCGGACCCTGCAGGTGCGAGCAGTACTTC. Its protein is CASTPGPCRCEQYF.

The CDR3 bases are TGTGCCAGCAGTGCCAGGGGGCTCAATTCACCCCTCCACTTT. Its protein product is CASSARGLNSPLHF. The chain recombines TRBV28 with TRBJ1-6; 8 bases agree with TRBD1. CDR3 length: 14 amino acids. V lost 5 bases to trimming and J lost 7 bases; unmatched junction nucleotides: 4. Germline V CDR1 and CDR2: MDHEN, SYDVKM.